This T cell receptor (beta chain) was recorded in a study of T cells expressing NK-cell markers. Study-wide background: Seven of the eight sequenced donors were HCMV-seropositive; one was seronegative.

CDR3 length: 13 amino acids. Germline CDR1 and CDR2: SGDLS and YYNGEE. General observations from the study: In a group of 5 or 6 donors, dominant NKG2C+ clonotypes represented 1.0-7.0% of CD8+ T cells. Expanded NKG2C+ T cell clones were not confirmed as HCMV-specific. Topping the CD3+CD56-NKG2C+ fraction as well were these clonotypes, in a handful of donors.

From its re-call of the 5' RACE reads, TCRdb lists each CDR3 protein once, without DNA. The repertoire table contains roughly 450,000 distinct CDR3 sequences. Worth noting for this clonotype: Its antigen remains unidentified.

Sequenced material: blood T cells: a sorted CD56 or NKG2C T cell subset, CD4+ or CD8+ T cells, or bulk PBMC T cells (not recorded which). This rearrangement joins TRBV9 to TRBJ2-1; the D call of TRBD2 rests on TCRdb alone, since no DNA is present to check it. This TCR was sampled from a woman between 45 and 65 years old in good health. Here the CDR3 reads CASASGSYNEQFF.